This TCR beta chain originates from a study of T cell responses to AZD1222 COVID-19 vaccine. Study-level findings and limits: Nearly half of spike-specific TCRs reportedly target unmutated variant regions.

This clone has ten or more counts. Antigen: not known. Using immunoSEQ multiplex PCR, the repertoire was profiled, and TCRdb retains in-frame clones only, with some absent. This table has over 100,000 clones, 75% to 90% appearing once. Second-dose timings of about 4 or about 12 weeks were pooled. This CDR3 has 18 residues. Germline CDR1 and CDR2: SEHNR and FQNEAQ (reference sequence). Deletions cut 3 bases from V and 14 bases from J, with 29 bases between. Material: peripheral blood, obtained 28 days after the second AZD1222 dose. The chain recombines TRBV7-9 with TRBJ1-6; D ambiguous. The sequence was collected from an adult who received the AZD1222 COVID-19 vaccine. DNA for the CDR3: TGTGCCAGCAGCTTCGGTTACAGTTCTGGGTTAGTTGGATCGGCCCTCCACTTT. Translated, it gives CASSFGYSSGLVGSALHF.